This T cell receptor (beta chain) appears in the sequencing data of a study of cytomegalovirus exposure and HLA in healthy donors. General study findings and limits: The productive fraction for most TCR beta V segments was about 87% or about 30% in an earlier analysis. When presence/absence was analysed, sequencing depth was taken to be roughly uniform across donors. The study listed around 150 cytomegalovirus-associated TCR beta chains.

13 Jbeta primers and 60 Vbeta primers were used for the PCR. Profiling relied on immunoSEQ multiplex PCR, and the TCRdb table lists in-frame clones only, not all of them. The sample shows approximately 140,000 clones, 70% to 85% of them seen only once. All donors participated as healthy donors of bone marrow. As regards this clone: What it recognizes is unknown.

CDR3 length: 12 residues. Between the trimmed V and J ends, which lost 6 bases and 5 bases, there was a span of 13 bases. CDR1 is SQVTM and CDR2 is ANQGSEA in the germline V gene. Sequencing used PBMCs. The sequence was obtained from a male donor in good health and CMV-seronegative. The chain employs TRBV29-1 and TRBJ2-5; tentatively, D is TRBD1 (6 bases). The CDR3 DNA follows: TGCAGCGTCTGGGACAAGGCCGAGACCCAGTACTTC. Translated, it gives CSVWDKAETQYF.